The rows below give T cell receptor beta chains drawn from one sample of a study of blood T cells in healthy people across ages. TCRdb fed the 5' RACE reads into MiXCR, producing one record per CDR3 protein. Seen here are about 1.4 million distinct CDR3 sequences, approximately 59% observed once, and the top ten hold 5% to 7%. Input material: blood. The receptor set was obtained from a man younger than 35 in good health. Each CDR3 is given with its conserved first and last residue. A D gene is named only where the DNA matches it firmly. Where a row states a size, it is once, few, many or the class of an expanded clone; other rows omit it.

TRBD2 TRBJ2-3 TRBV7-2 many TGTGCCAGCAGCCCCTATCCGGGAGGAGGAGATACGCAGTATTTT CASSPYPGGGDTQYF
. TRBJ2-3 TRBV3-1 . TGTGCCAGCAGCCAATTGAGCGAAGATACGCAGTATTTT CASSQLSEDTQYF
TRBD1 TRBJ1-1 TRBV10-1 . TGCGCCAGCAGTGAAGGTGGGGCAGGGGGTGACACTGAAGCTTTCTTT CASSEGGAGGDTEAFF
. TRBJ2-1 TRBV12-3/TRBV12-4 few TGTGCCAGCAGTTTTTCCCAGGCCTCCTACAATGAGCAGTTCTTC CASSFSQASYNEQFF
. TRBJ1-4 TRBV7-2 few TGTGCCAGCAGCTTAGCGCCTGCAACTAATGAAAAACTGTTTTTT CASSLAPATNEKLFF
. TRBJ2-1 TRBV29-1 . TGCAGCGTTGAAGATATGGGGGATTACAATGAGCAGTTCTTC CSVEDMGDYNEQFF
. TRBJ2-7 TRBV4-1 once TGCGCCAGCAGCCAAGAGGTCGCCCCTTACGAGCAGTACTTC CASSQEVAPYEQYF
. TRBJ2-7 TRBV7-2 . TGTGCCAGCAGCTTAACCCTAGCGTCCGAGCAGTACTTC CASSLTLASEQYF
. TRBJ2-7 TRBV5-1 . TGCGCCAGCAGACCCGGGACTGACCTCTCCTACGAGCAGTACTTC CASRPGTDLSYEQYF
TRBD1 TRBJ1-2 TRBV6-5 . TGTGCCAGCAGTTACCAGGGGGACAATGGCTACACCTTC CASSYQGDNGYTF
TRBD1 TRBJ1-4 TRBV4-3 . TGCGCCAGCAGCCAAGATGGACAGGCTTCTACAACTAATGAAAAACTGTTTTTT CASSQDGQASTTNEKLFF
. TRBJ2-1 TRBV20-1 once TGCAGTGCTAGAGTAAGGACCAGCAGTGAGCAGTTCTTC CSARVRTSSEQFF
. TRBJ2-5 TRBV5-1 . TGCGCCAGCAGCTTGGCCTTAGGGGATGCGGGGACCCAGTACTTC CASSLALGDAGTQYF
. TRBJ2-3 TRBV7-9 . TGTGCCAGCATGGGTGCAGGCGATACGCAGTATTTT CASMGAGDTQYF
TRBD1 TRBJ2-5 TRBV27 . TGTGCCAGCAGTTTAGGGACAGGGGGGAGCCCGGAGACCCAGTACTTC CASSLGTGGSPETQYF
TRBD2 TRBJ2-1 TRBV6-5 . TGTGCCAGCAGTTACTCTAGCGGGAGGTGGAATGAGCAGTTCTTC CASSYSSGRWNEQFF
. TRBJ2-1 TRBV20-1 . TGCAGTGCTCTGACACAGGGACCGCTCTACAATGAGCAGTTCTTC CSALTQGPLYNEQFF
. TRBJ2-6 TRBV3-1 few TGTGCCAGCAGCCACGAACACTCTGGGGCCAACGTCCTGACTTTC CASSHEHSGANVLTF
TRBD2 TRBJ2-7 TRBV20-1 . TGCAGTGCTCCAAAAGGGGGGTCTAGCGGGGCCCGATTCTACGAGCAGTACTTC CSAPKGGSSGARFYEQYF
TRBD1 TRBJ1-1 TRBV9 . TGTGCCAGCAGCGTTGCCTCAGGGGGAGATGAAGCTTTCTTT CASSVASGGDEAFF
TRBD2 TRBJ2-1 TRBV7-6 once TGTGCCAGCAGCTTAGCACTAGCGGGTGTTATCGACAATGAGCAGTTCTTC CASSLALAGVIDNEQFF
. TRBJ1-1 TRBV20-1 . TGCAGTGCTAGAACGGCCACTGAAGCTTTCTTT CSARTATEAFF
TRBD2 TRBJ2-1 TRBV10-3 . TGTGCCATCCGCTGGTCAGCGGGGGGGAACAATGAGCAGTTCTTC CAIRWSAGGNNEQFF
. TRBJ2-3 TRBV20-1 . TGCAGTGCTCCCGGCTGGAGGGGGGCCACAGATACGCAGTATTTT CSAPGWRGATDTQYF
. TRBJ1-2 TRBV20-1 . TGCAGTAGAGATTCGGGGCGCGCCCATGGCTACACCTTC CSRDSGRAHGYTF
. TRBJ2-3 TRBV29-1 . TGCAGCGTTGAAGATTGGGGGGCGCGTAGCACAGATACGCAGTATTTT CSVEDWGARSTDTQYF
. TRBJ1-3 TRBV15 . TGTGCCACCAGCAGAGATCAAGGGGCTGGAAACACCATATATTTT CATSRDQGAGNTIYF
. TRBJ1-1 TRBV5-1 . TGCGCCAGCAGGGCCGGGGGCGGTACTGAAGCTTTCTTT CASRAGGGTEAFF
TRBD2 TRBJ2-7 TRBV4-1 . TGCGCCAGCAGCCTTAAGACTAGCGGTTCCTACGAGCAGTACTTC CASSLKTSGSYEQYF
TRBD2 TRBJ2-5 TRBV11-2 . TGTGCCAGCAGCTACCGGGGACTAGCGGGAGTAGAGACCCAGTACTTC CASSYRGLAGVETQYF
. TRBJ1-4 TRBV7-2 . TGTGCCAGCAGCTCCCACGGCCGCGGATCAGCACTACCCGAAAAACTGTTTTTT CASSSHGRGSALPEKLFF
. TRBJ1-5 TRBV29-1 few TGCAGCGCCCCTCCTTCGGGCAATCAGCCCCAGCATTTT CSAPPSGNQPQHF
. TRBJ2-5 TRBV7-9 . TGTGCCAGCAGCGCCCGGGGTTACGGAGAGACCCAGTACTTC CASSARGYGETQYF
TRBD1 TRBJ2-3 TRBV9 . TGTGCCAGCAGCCCCCGTCCCGGGACAGGGTACACAGATACGCAGTATTTT CASSPRPGTGYTDTQYF
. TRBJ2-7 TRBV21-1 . TGTGCCAGCAGCAAAGGTTCCGTTTACGAGCAGTACTTC CASSKGSVYEQYF
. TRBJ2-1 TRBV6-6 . TGTGCCAGCAGTGAGACTAGTCACGATGAGCAGTTCTTC CASSETSHDEQFF